The sequence of this T cell receptor (beta chain) was determined in a study of T cell repertoires in cytomegalovirus infection. As for the study in general: TCR beta signatures that were public indicated CMV infection and matching HLA type.

Germline CDR1 is SEHNR and CDR2 is FQNEAQ (reference sequence). This CDR3 contains 15 residues. The V gene lost 5 bases and the J gene lost 0 bases, with 10 bases spanning the gap. TCRdb re-derived calls from the reads in MiXCR, one entry per CDR3 protein. The table lists 510,000 or so distinct CDR3 sequences, around 27% of them singletons. Study findings and constraints: Using cumulative public TCR beta family frequency, the authors identified those who carried CMV together with the relevant HLA. Across the ex vivo response, the dominant clonotypes were HLA-C-restricted CMV-specific TCR beta clonotypes.

This clonotype appeared a few times. The antigen is undetermined. Sequencing input: PBMCs. The sequence was obtained from a human donor in good health (CMV status not recorded). Some clones in this sample may be carry-over from other donors' samples. The chain joins TRBV7-9 to TRBJ1-4, with D uncertain. The CDR3 is CASSPGEATNEKLFF. CDR3 DNA sequence: TGTGCCAGCAGCCCCGGAGAAGCAACTAATGAAAAACTGTTTTTT.